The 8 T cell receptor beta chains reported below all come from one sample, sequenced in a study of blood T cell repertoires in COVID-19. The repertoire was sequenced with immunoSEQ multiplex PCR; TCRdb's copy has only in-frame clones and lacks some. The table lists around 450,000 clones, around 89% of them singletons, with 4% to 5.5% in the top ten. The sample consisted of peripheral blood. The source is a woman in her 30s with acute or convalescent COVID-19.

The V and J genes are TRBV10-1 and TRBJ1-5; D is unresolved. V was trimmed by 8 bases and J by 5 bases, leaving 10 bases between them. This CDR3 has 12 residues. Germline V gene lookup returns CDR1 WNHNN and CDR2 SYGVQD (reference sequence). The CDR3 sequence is CASFESDQPQHF. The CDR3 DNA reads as TGCGCCAGCTTCGAAAGCGATCAGCCCCAGCATTTT.

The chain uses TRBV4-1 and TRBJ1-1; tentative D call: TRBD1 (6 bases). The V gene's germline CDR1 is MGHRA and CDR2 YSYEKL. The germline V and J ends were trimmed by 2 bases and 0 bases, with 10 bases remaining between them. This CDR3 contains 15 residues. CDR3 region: CASSQPTGLNTEAFF. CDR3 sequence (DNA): TGCGCCAGCAGCCAACCGACAGGTTTGAACACTGAAGCTTTCTTT.

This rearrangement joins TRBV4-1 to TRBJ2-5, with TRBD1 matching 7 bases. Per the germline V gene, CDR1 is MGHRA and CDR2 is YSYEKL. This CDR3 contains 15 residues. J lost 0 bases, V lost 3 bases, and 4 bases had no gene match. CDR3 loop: CASSQGDRDQETQYF. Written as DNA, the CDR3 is TGCGCCAGCAGCCAGGGGGACAGAGACCAAGAGACCCAGTACTTC.

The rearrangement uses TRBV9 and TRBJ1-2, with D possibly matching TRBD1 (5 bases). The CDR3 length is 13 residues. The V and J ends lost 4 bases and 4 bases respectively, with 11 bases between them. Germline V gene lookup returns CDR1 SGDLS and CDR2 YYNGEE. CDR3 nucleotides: TGTGCCAGCAGCCCGGGGGGGGGCTATGGCTACACCTTC. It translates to CASSPGGGYGYTF.

CDR3 loop: CASSFRTGIGELFF. The CDR3 DNA is TGCGCCAGCAGCTTCAGGACAGGGATCGGGGAGCTGTTTTTT. The chain is built from TRBV5-1 and TRBJ2-2, with TRBD1 identical over 8 bases. The CDR3 loop spans 14 amino acids. V dropped 2 bases and J dropped 7; count of bases not matched to a gene: 4. Looked up from germline, CDR1 is SGHRS and CDR2 is YFSETQ. The full variable domain, rest sourced from reference TRBV5-1 and TRBJ2-2, is KAGVTQTPRYLIKTRGQQVTLSCSPISGHRSVSWYQQTPGQGLQFLFEYFSETQRNKGNFPGRFSGRQFSNSRSEMNVSTLELGDSALYLCASSFRTGIGELFFGEGSRLTVL.

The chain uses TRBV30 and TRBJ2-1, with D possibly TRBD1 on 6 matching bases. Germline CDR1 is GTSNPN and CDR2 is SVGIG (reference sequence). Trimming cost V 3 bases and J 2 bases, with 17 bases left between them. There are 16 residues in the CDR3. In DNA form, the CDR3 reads TGTGCCTGGAGCGAAGGCCACAGGGTCACCTACAATGAGCAGTTCTTC. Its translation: CAWSEGHRVTYNEQFF.

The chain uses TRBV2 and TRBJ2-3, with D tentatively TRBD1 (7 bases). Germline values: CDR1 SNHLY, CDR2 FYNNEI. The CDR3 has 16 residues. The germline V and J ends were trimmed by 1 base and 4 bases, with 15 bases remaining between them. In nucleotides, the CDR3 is TGTGCCAGCAGTGAAGTAGCGGAGGGGGCCTCAGATACGCAGTATTTT. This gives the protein CASSEVAEGASDTQYF.

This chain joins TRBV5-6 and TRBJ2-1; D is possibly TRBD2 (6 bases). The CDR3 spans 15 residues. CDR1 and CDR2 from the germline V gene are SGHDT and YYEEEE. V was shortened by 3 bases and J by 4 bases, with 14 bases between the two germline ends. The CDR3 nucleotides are TGTGCCAGCAGCTCCCCCGGGACTCTATACAATGAGCAGTTCTTC. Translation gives CASSSPGTLYNEQFF.